Listed below are T cell receptor beta chains from one sample, sequenced in a study of T cell changes during pregnancy in multiple sclerosis. Clones were read by immunoSEQ multiplex PCR, and TCRdb kept only the in-frame ones, dropping some. The table lists approximately 35,000 clones, over 85% of them singletons. Specimen: CD4+ T cells from peripheral blood mononuclear cells, collected in the second trimester of pregnancy. The origin of the receptors is a female donor in good health, enrolled as a control in a pregnancy study. The CDR3 runs from the conserved cysteine through the conserved F or W. Each record gives: V gene, clone size, CDR3 protein. The size of a clone is reported for some rows only, either as once, few or many, or as a class for expanded clones.

v_gene: TRBV6-7
abundance: NA
CDR3aa: CASSYGLARVLNTGELFF

v_gene: TRBV4-3
abundance: NA
CDR3aa: CASSQESRGAYNEQFF

v_gene: TRBV6-6
abundance: NA
CDR3aa: CASSWGGLTDTQYF

v_gene: TRBV2
abundance: NA
CDR3aa: CASSALGTSRNEQFF

v_gene: TRBV7-9
abundance: NA
CDR3aa: CASSGGPGQGYNEQFF

v_gene: TRBV27
abundance: NA
CDR3aa: CASSFQTGYYNEQFF

v_gene: TRBV14
abundance: NA
CDR3aa: CASSPPGLAGGREQYF

v_gene: TRBV5-1
abundance: once
CDR3aa: CASKPGQENSPLHF

v_gene: TRBV27
abundance: NA
CDR3aa: CASKGTGDYDQPQHF

v_gene: TRBV5-1
abundance: NA
CDR3aa: CASSLDRGYTGELFF

v_gene: TRBV9
abundance: NA
CDR3aa: CASSIGWDTEAFF

v_gene: TRBV2
abundance: NA
CDR3aa: CASSVLRTGLATQYF

v_gene: TRBV28
abundance: NA
CDR3aa: CASSLSTSAPDTQYF

v_gene: TRBV6-6
abundance: NA
CDR3aa: CASSPQRGNTGELFF

v_gene: TRBV5-8
abundance: NA
CDR3aa: CASPLGQGTTGELFF

v_gene: TRBV7-9
abundance: NA
CDR3aa: CASSIGSYGYTF

v_gene: TRBV6-4
abundance: NA
CDR3aa: CASSFETGGAGGYTF

v_gene: TRBV18
abundance: NA
CDR3aa: CASSPRTGEVGYGYTF

v_gene: TRBV20-1
abundance: NA
CDR3aa: CWVGGGYTF

v_gene: TRBV5-8
abundance: NA
CDR3aa: CASRLQEGTQYF

v_gene: TRBV6-1
abundance: NA
CDR3aa: CASSPGTTQETQYF

v_gene: TRBV10-1
abundance: NA
CDR3aa: CASSEGGSPLHF

v_gene: TRBV6-5
abundance: NA
CDR3aa: CASTPGGGGGYTF

v_gene: TRBV5-1
abundance: NA
CDR3aa: CASSLFSHYEQYF

v_gene: TRBV21-1
abundance: few
CDR3aa: CASSRTVGANTEAFF